The clone carrying this TCR beta chain appeared many times. The antigen remains unidentified. The size of this beta chain means little, since it is a stray read in a library made for alpha chains. Each CDR3 protein is one row after TCRdb ran MiXCR on the 5' RACE reads. This sample yields about 13,000 distinct CDR3 sequences, of which about 4.6% are seen a single time; 20% to 25% belongs to the top ten. The data were obtained in a study of spatial heterogeneity in lung cancer. The study, taken as a whole, reports: Tracking of tumor mutation counts was seen in expanded intratumoral alpha and beta TCR counts.

Time point here: sample taken at primary tumor resection. Whole RNA from tumor, nontumor lung or frozen PBMC was sequenced unsorted. CDR1 and CDR2 (germline): MGHRA, YSYEKL. There are 13 residues in the CDR3. The V and J ends lost 5 bases and 3 bases respectively, with 10 bases between them. The sample consisted of lung tumor tissue, taken at surgery. The chain combines TRBV4-1 with TRBJ1-2; weak D call: TRBD1 (6 bases). This TCR was sampled from a male donor with early-stage non-small cell lung cancer. CDR3: CASSVGGDYGYTF. The DNA of the CDR3 is TGCGCCAGCAGCGTAGGGGGAGACTATGGCTACACCTTC.